These 2 T cell receptor beta chains were sequenced from one sample in a study of cytomegalovirus exposure and HLA in healthy donors. It was with 60 Vbeta and 13 Jbeta primers that the PCR ran. Only in-frame clones appear in the TCRdb table, and some are missing; sequencing was by immunoSEQ multiplex PCR. The sample has tens of thousands of clones; about 80% are singletons. The source material was PBMCs. These receptors all stem from a male donor in good health and CMV-seronegative.

CDR3 sequence reads: CASSKLAGGVADTQYF. CDR3 coding DNA: TGTGCCAGCAGCAAACTAGCGGGGGGGGTCGCAGATACGCAGTATTTT. This sequence joins TRBV7-8 and TRBJ2-3; 13 nucleotides line up with TRBD2. Losses at the gene ends were 5 bases for V and 4 bases for J; bases not matched to a gene: 6. Germline V gene lookup returns CDR1 SGHVS and CDR2 FQNEAQ. The CDR3 is 16 residues long.

V gene TRBV6-5 combines with J gene TRBJ2-2, with TRBD1 matching over 7 bases. The CDR3 extends over 14 amino acids. Germline V gene sequence: CDR1 MNHEY, CDR2 SVGAGI. Trimming cost V 8 bases and J 4 bases; bases outside gene matches: 7. This CDR3 reads CASSRDRITGELFF. DNA of the CDR3: TGTGCCAGCTCCCGGGACAGAATCACCGGGGAGCTGTTTTTT.